Listed below are T cell receptor beta chains from one sample, sequenced in a study of regulatory dendritic cells for organ transplantation. Generated by immunoSEQ multiplex PCR, the TCRdb table keeps only in-frame clones and is missing some. This sample has 22,000 or so clones, with 60% to 80% found just once. The material sequenced was memory CD4+ T cells from blood. These TCRs come from a human donor in good health. Each CDR3 is given with its conserved first and last residue. Each record gives: D gene, CDR3 length, J gene, V gene, clone size, CDR3 DNA, CDR3 protein. The D gene is left open where the match is weak. Size tells how often a clone was seen (once, few, many) or the class of an expanded clone, and some rows leave it out.

D: TRBD1; length: 14; J: TRBJ1-1; V: TRBV19; size: .; DNA: TGTGCCAGAACGGACAGGAACTGGGGGACTGAAGCTTTCTTT; CDR3: CARTDRNWGTEAFF
D: .; length: 11; J: TRBJ2-7; V: TRBV7-6; size: .; DNA: TGTGCCAGCAGCTTATTAAACGAGCAGTACTTC; CDR3: CASSLLNEQYF
D: TRBD1; length: 18; J: TRBJ2-2; V: TRBV18; size: .; DNA: TGTGCCAGCTCACCTCCGGGACAGGGCCTTACGAACACCGGGGAGCTGTTTTTT; CDR3: CASSPPGQGLTNTGELFF
D: TRBD1; length: 14; J: TRBJ2-7; V: TRBV2; size: few; DNA: TGTGCCAGCAGTGAACCGGGACAGAGGGCCAAGCAGTACTTC; CDR3: CASSEPGQRAKQYF
D: TRBD2; length: 15; J: TRBJ2-1; V: TRBV11-3; size: .; DNA: TGTGCCAGCACTATAGCGGGGGGTTCCTACAATGAGCAGTTCTTC; CDR3: CASTIAGGSYNEQFF
D: TRBD1; length: 14; J: TRBJ2-3; V: TRBV19; size: .; DNA: TGTGCCAGTAGACCGGACAGGGCAGGAGATACGCAGTATTTT; CDR3: CASRPDRAGDTQYF
D: TRBD2; length: 15; J: TRBJ2-1; V: TRBV11-2; size: once; DNA: TGTGCCAGCAGCTTACTAGCGGACCTCTACAATGAGCAGTTCTTC; CDR3: CASSLLADLYNEQFF
D: .; length: 14; J: TRBJ1-1; V: TRBV19; size: few; DNA: TGTGCCAGTGTAGAGGGGGTCATGAACACTGAAGCTTTCTTT; CDR3: CASVEGVMNTEAFF
D: .; length: 15; J: TRBJ2-3; V: TRBV5-1; size: .; DNA: TGCGCCAGCAGCTTGCGGGGTAAGGGCACAGATACGCAGTATTTT; CDR3: CASSLRGKGTDTQYF
D: .; length: 16; J: TRBJ1-1; V: TRBV5-5; size: .; DNA: TGTGCCAGCAGCTTGGTTCCGGGCAGGGTAAACACTGAAGCTTTCTTT; CDR3: CASSLVPGRVNTEAFF
D: TRBD1; length: 14; J: TRBJ2-3; V: TRBV29-1; size: .; DNA: TGCAGCGTTCCGGACAGGGGGGGAACAGATACGCAGTATTTT; CDR3: CSVPDRGGTDTQYF
D: TRBD1; length: 16; J: TRBJ1-6; V: TRBV5-1; size: .; DNA: TGCGCCAGCAGCCTACAAGGGACAGGCGCGAATTCACCCCTCCACTTT; CDR3: CASSLQGTGANSPLHF
D: .; length: 14; J: TRBJ2-2; V: TRBV7-9; size: .; DNA: TGTGCCAGCAGCTTAGACGGGGGCACCGGGGAGCTGTTTTTT; CDR3: CASSLDGGTGELFF
D: .; length: 13; J: TRBJ1-1; V: TRBV19; size: .; DNA: TGTGCCAGTAGTATACCAGGGTCAACTGAAGCTTTCTTT; CDR3: CASSIPGSTEAFF
D: .; length: 14; J: TRBJ1-2; V: TRBV5-4; size: .; DNA: TGTGCCAGCAGCCCCGGAGGGTCTAACTATGGCTACACCTTC; CDR3: CASSPGGSNYGYTF
D: .; length: 16; J: TRBJ2-1; V: TRBV7-9; size: .; DNA: TGTGCCAGCAGCTTTACATACAGGGCTACCTACAATGAGCAGTTCTTC; CDR3: CASSFTYRATYNEQFF
D: .; length: 18; J: TRBJ2-6; V: TRBV11-2; size: .; DNA: TGTGCCAGCACAGCTAGGGGGACAACCTTTGGGGGGGCCAACGTCCTGACTTTC; CDR3: CASTARGTTFGGANVLTF
D: .; length: 12; J: TRBJ2-7; V: TRBV6-5; size: once; DNA: TGTGCCAGCAGTCGACCCGGAGGGGAGCAGTACTTC; CDR3: CASSRPGGEQYF
D: TRBD1; length: 12; J: TRBJ1-1; V: TRBV18; size: .; DNA: TGTGCCAGCTCACCACGGGACAGGGAAGCTTTCTTT; CDR3: CASSPRDREAFF
D: .; length: 15; J: TRBJ2-7; V: TRBV5-8; size: .; DNA: TGTGCCAGCAGCTTGCGGGGACATTCCTCCTACGAGCAGTACTTC; CDR3: CASSLRGHSSYEQYF
D: TRBD1; length: 15; J: TRBJ2-5; V: TRBV5-1; size: .; DNA: TGCGCCAGCAGATCCGGGACAGGGGGCATGGAGACCCAGTACTTC; CDR3: CASRSGTGGMETQYF
D: TRBD1; length: 15; J: TRBJ2-7; V: TRBV6-1; size: .; DNA: TGTGCCAGCGGGTCCCCGGGCAGGGGGCAAAACGAGCAGTACTTC; CDR3: CASGSPGRGQNEQYF
D: TRBD1; length: 14; J: TRBJ2-5; V: TRBV5-1; size: .; DNA: TGCGCCAGCAGCGCGACAGGGGACCAAGAGACCCAGTACTTC; CDR3: CASSATGDQETQYF
D: .; length: 13; J: TRBJ1-1; V: TRBV2; size: few; DNA: TGTGCCAGCAGTCGACAGGATGGCACTGAAGCTTTCTTT; CDR3: CASSRQDGTEAFF
D: .; length: 11; J: TRBJ1-1; V: TRBV19; size: .; DNA: TGTGCCAGTAGTGAGCGGGAGAAAGCTTTCTTT; CDR3: CASSEREKAFF
D: TRBD2; length: 15; J: TRBJ2-5; V: TRBV7-2; size: .; DNA: TGTGCCAGCAGCTTATCAGCGGGGGGCCAAGAGACCCAGTACTTC; CDR3: CASSLSAGGQETQYF
D: .; length: 14; J: TRBJ1-1; V: TRBV27; size: few; DNA: TGTGCCAGCAGTTTTCGCGACAGGAACACTGAAGCTTTCTTT; CDR3: CASSFRDRNTEAFF
D: TRBD1; length: 14; J: TRBJ1-1; V: TRBV6-1; size: .; DNA: TGTGCCAGCAGTGAGGGACAGGGGAACACTGAAGCTTTCTTT; CDR3: CASSEGQGNTEAFF
D: .; length: 13; J: TRBJ1-2; V: TRBV14; size: .; DNA: TGTGCCAGCAGCCAAGGAGACACGGGAGGCTACACCTTC; CDR3: CASSQGDTGGYTF
D: .; length: 14; J: TRBJ2-7; V: TRBV27; size: .; DNA: TGTGCCAGCAGTTTATCGTGGCCGGGCTACGAGCAGTACTTC; CDR3: CASSLSWPGYEQYF
D: .; length: 14; J: TRBJ1-2; V: TRBV10-3; size: once; DNA: TGTGCCATCAGTGAGTATGACAGGCACTATGGCTACACCTTC; CDR3: CAISEYDRHYGYTF
D: .; length: 14; J: TRBJ2-1; V: TRBV7-9; size: .; DNA: TGTGCCAGCAGCCTCACCGGGACCCAAGGGGGGCAGTTCTTC; CDR3: CASSLTGTQGGQFF
D: .; length: 14; J: TRBJ1-4; V: TRBV5-1; size: .; DNA: TGCGCCAGCAGCCCGGGGGGAACCGCGGAAAAACTGTTTTTT; CDR3: CASSPGGTAEKLFF
D: TRBD2; length: 17; J: TRBJ2-1; V: TRBV5-4; size: few; DNA: TGTGCCAGCAGCTCGGGACGGGGGACTAGGAGGATGGATGAGCAGTTCTTC; CDR3: CASSSGRGTRRMDEQFF
D: .; length: 14; J: TRBJ1-6; V: TRBV6-6; size: .; DNA: TGTGCCAGCAGACCCGGACAGCAAAATTCACCCCTCCACTTT; CDR3: CASRPGQQNSPLHF
D: .; length: 16; J: TRBJ1-2; V: TRBV15; size: few; DNA: TGTGCCACCAGCAGAGGTGCCGGGGTGACTAACTATGGCTACACCTTC; CDR3: CATSRGAGVTNYGYTF
D: .; length: 14; J: TRBJ2-7; V: TRBV6-5; size: .; DNA: TGTGCCAGCAGTTCCCGCGGAGGTGGCCACGAGCAGTACTTC; CDR3: CASSSRGGGHEQYF
D: TRBD2; length: 17; J: TRBJ2-2; V: TRBV2; size: .; DNA: TGTGCCAGCAGGCCCGGGACTAGCGGGGCCTACAGCGGGGAGCTGTTTTTT; CDR3: CASRPGTSGAYSGELFF
D: TRBD1; length: 15; J: TRBJ2-3; V: TRBV29-1; size: .; DNA: TGCAGCGTACGCTCCGGGACAGGAAACACAGATACGCAGTATTTT; CDR3: CSVRSGTGNTDTQYF
D: .; length: 14; J: TRBJ2-2; V: TRBV29-1; size: .; DNA: TGCAGCGTCGGAGACAGGCCGAACACCGGGGAGCTGTTTTTT; CDR3: CSVGDRPNTGELFF
D: .; length: 14; J: TRBJ1-3; V: TRBV6-6; size: few; DNA: TGTGCCAGCAAGCAGGGAGGTATCGAAAACACCATATATTTT; CDR3: CASKQGGIENTIYF
D: TRBD2; length: 15; J: TRBJ2-1; V: TRBV29-1; size: .; DNA: TGCAGCGTCCCTGAGACTAGCGGGGGGGCGTCTGAGCAGTTCTTC; CDR3: CSVPETSGGASEQFF
D: .; length: 13; J: TRBJ2-1; V: TRBV6-1; size: .; DNA: TGTGCCAGCGATAGACAAGGCTACAATGAGCAGTTCTTC; CDR3: CASDRQGYNEQFF
D: .; length: 15; J: TRBJ2-7; V: TRBV18; size: .; DNA: TGTGCCAGCTCACCATCCCCAGGGGCTGAAAACCTACAGTACTTC; CDR3: CASSPSPGAENLQYF
D: .; length: 13; J: TRBJ2-2; V: TRBV7-9; size: .; DNA: TGTGCCAGCAGCTTAGCTGTTGTAAGGGAGCTGTTTTTT; CDR3: CASSLAVVRELFF
D: .; length: 14; J: TRBJ1-2; V: TRBV18; size: .; DNA: TGTGCCAGCTCACCAGAAGGGGAGGCCTATGGCTACACCTTC; CDR3: CASSPEGEAYGYTF
D: TRBD1; length: 14; J: TRBJ1-6; V: TRBV18; size: .; DNA: TGTGCCAGCTCTAGGGACAGAGGAGGATCACCCCTCCACTTT; CDR3: CASSRDRGGSPLHF
D: .; length: 13; J: TRBJ2-3; V: TRBV19; size: few; DNA: TGTGCCAGTAGTATTACAGGGCTGAATACGCAGTATTTT; CDR3: CASSITGLNTQYF
D: .; length: 15; J: TRBJ2-6; V: TRBV5-6; size: .; DNA: TGTGCCAGCAGTTCAGGGGTCGGAGGGGCCAACGTCCTGACTTTC; CDR3: CASSSGVGGANVLTF
D: .; length: 15; J: TRBJ1-4; V: TRBV5-1; size: .; DNA: TGCGCCAGCAGCTTCATGGGGGGAACTAATGAAAAACTGTTTTTT; CDR3: CASSFMGGTNEKLFF
D: .; length: 14; J: TRBJ1-4; V: TRBV19; size: .; DNA: TGTGCCAGTAGTAGACAGTACGAACTAGAAAAACTGTTTTTT; CDR3: CASSRQYELEKLFF
D: .; length: 15; J: TRBJ1-1; V: TRBV5-1; size: .; DNA: TGCGCCAGCAGCTTGCGAGGTCAAAGGAACACTGAAGCTTTCTTT; CDR3: CASSLRGQRNTEAFF
D: .; length: 14; J: TRBJ2-3; V: TRBV6-6; size: .; DNA: TGTGCCAGCAGTTACCGGGTAGCCACAGATACGCAGTATTTT; CDR3: CASSYRVATDTQYF